A selection of T cell receptor beta chains follows, all from one sample in a study of tumor-infiltrating lymphocytes in primary liver carcinoma. TCRdb reanalysed the multiplex PCR reads using MiXCR and keeps one entry per CDR3 protein. The data show about 110,000 distinct CDR3 sequences, around 60% seen once. The material sequenced was liver tumor tissue from sampling region 1. The receptor source for this set is a woman aged 55-69 years with primary liver carcinoma and hepatitis B virus infection. Each CDR3 is given with its conserved first and last residue. Fields, in order: clone size, D gene, V gene, J gene, CDR3 length, CDR3 protein, CDR3 DNA. The D gene is left open where the match is weak. Only some rows state a clone size, as once, few, many or a class for expanded clones.

abundance: -
d_gene: -
v_gene: TRBV11-2
j_gene: TRBJ2-1
len: 13
CDR3aa: CASSRENYNEEFF
CDR3nt: TGTGCCAGCAGTCGCGAAAACTACAATGAGGAGTTTTTC

abundance: -
d_gene: -
v_gene: TRBV20-1
j_gene: TRBJ2-1
len: 10
CDR3aa: CSGDNNEQFF
CDR3nt: TGCAGTGGTGACAACAATGAGCAGTTCTTC

abundance: -
d_gene: -
v_gene: TRBV29-1
j_gene: TRBJ2-1
len: 11
CDR3aa: CSVRNYNEQFF
CDR3nt: TGCAGCGTTAGAAACTACAATGAGCAGTTCTTC

abundance: medium-sized
d_gene: TRBD1
v_gene: TRBV11-3
j_gene: TRBJ2-3
len: 17
CDR3aa: CASSSWSLDRGTDTQYF
CDR3nt: TGTGCCAGCAGCTCTTGGTCCCTTGACAGGGGCACAGATACGCAGTATTTT

abundance: -
d_gene: TRBD1
v_gene: TRBV29-1
j_gene: TRBJ2-3
len: 15
CDR3aa: CSVAPGTGATDTQYF
CDR3nt: TGCAGCGTTGCGCCCGGGACAGGGGCCACAGATACGCAGTATTTT

abundance: many
d_gene: TRBD2
v_gene: TRBV4-2
j_gene: TRBJ2-1
len: 16
CDR3aa: CASSTRESGRKNEQFF
CDR3nt: TGTGCCAGCAGCACGAGGGAAAGCGGGAGGAAAAATGAGCAGTTCTTC

abundance: -
d_gene: -
v_gene: TRBV28
j_gene: TRBJ1-1
len: 14
CDR3aa: CASASSGDYTEAFF
CDR3nt: TGTGCCAGCGCTTCGTCAGGGGATTATACTGAAGCTTTCTTT

abundance: -
d_gene: TRBD1
v_gene: TRBV24-1
j_gene: TRBJ2-1
len: 14
CDR3aa: CATMGTGDMNEQFF
CDR3nt: TGTGCCACTATGGGGACAGGGGACATGAATGAGCAGTTCTTC

abundance: -
d_gene: -
v_gene: TRBV29-1
j_gene: TRBJ2-1
len: 15
CDR3aa: CSVPVGAVAYNEQFF
CDR3nt: TGCAGCGTTCCCGTAGGGGCAGTGGCCTACAATGAGCAGTTCTTC

abundance: many
d_gene: TRBD1
v_gene: TRBV6-1
j_gene: TRBJ2-1
len: 13
CDR3aa: CAGQGSHRGEQFF
CDR3nt: TGTGCCGGACAGGGTTCGCATAGAGGTGAGCAGTTCTTC

abundance: once
d_gene: -
v_gene: TRBV18
j_gene: TRBJ2-2
len: 13
CDR3aa: CASSPQQAGELFF
CDR3nt: TGTGCCAGCTCACCACAGCAAGCCGGGGAGCTGTTTTTT

abundance: -
d_gene: -
v_gene: TRBV12-3/TRBV12-4
j_gene: TRBJ2-7
len: 11
CDR3aa: CASSPWLGQYF
CDR3nt: TGTGCCAGTAGCCCCTGGCTCGGGCAGTACTTC

abundance: -
d_gene: TRBD1
v_gene: TRBV6-1
j_gene: TRBJ1-2
len: 14
CDR3aa: CASSEVVGGYDYTF
CDR3nt: TGTGCCAGCAGTGAAGTAGTAGGGGGCTATGACTACACCTTC

abundance: -
d_gene: TRBD1
v_gene: TRBV6-1
j_gene: TRBJ1-2
len: 12
CDR3aa: CASSEWDRTNTF
CDR3nt: TGCGCCAGCAGTGAATGGGACAGGACCAACACCTTC

abundance: many
d_gene: -
v_gene: TRBV29-1
j_gene: TRBJ2-3
len: 14
CDR3aa: CSVVFAGSTDTQYF
CDR3nt: TGCAGCGTTGTTTTCGCAGGTAGCACAGATACGCAGTATTTT

abundance: many
d_gene: -
v_gene: TRBV10-3
j_gene: TRBJ2-3
len: 13
CDR3aa: CAISELTGPTQYF
CDR3nt: TGTGCCATCAGTGAGCTCACAGGGCCCACGCAGTATTTT

abundance: many
d_gene: -
v_gene: TRBV13
j_gene: TRBJ2-7
len: 16
CDR3aa: CASSPTLGEFRYEQYF
CDR3nt: TGTGCCAGCAGCCCTACCCTCGGGGAATTCCGCTACGAGCAGTACTTC

abundance: many
d_gene: TRBD2
v_gene: TRBV4-2
j_gene: TRBJ2-7
len: 16
CDR3aa: CASSQDPAAGGYEQYF
CDR3nt: TGTGCCAGCAGCCAAGATCCCGCGGCGGGAGGGTACGAGCAGTACTTC

abundance: -
d_gene: -
v_gene: TRBV11-3
j_gene: TRBJ1-1
len: 13
CDR3aa: CASTYGRATEAFF
CDR3nt: TGTGCCAGCACCTATGGCAGGGCTACTGAAGCTTTCTTT

abundance: -
d_gene: TRBD1
v_gene: TRBV24-1
j_gene: TRBJ2-7
len: 13
CDR3aa: CATGTGGSYEQYF
CDR3nt: TGTGCCACGGGGACAGGGGGTTCCTACGAGCAGTACTTC

abundance: many
d_gene: TRBD2
v_gene: TRBV6-6
j_gene: TRBJ2-7
len: 13
CDR3aa: CASSYRGGDEQYF
CDR3nt: TGTGCCAGCAGTTACCGGGGGGGCGACGAGCAGTACTTC

abundance: -
d_gene: -
v_gene: TRBV11-2
j_gene: TRBJ2-7
len: 13
CDR3aa: CASGLEILGDQYF
CDR3nt: TGTGCCAGTGGCTTAGAGATCTTAGGGGATCAGTACTTC

abundance: once
d_gene: -
v_gene: TRBV6-2/TRBV6-3
j_gene: TRBJ2-1
len: 17
CDR3aa: CASTTLGGAYSYNKQFF
CDR3nt: TGTGCCAGCACCACACTGGGTGGGGCTTACTCCTACAATAAGCAGTTCTTC

abundance: -
d_gene: -
v_gene: TRBV18
j_gene: TRBJ1-4
len: 13
CDR3aa: CASSPVMGEKLFF
CDR3nt: TGTGCCAGCTCACCAGTGATGGGTGAAAAACTGTTTTTT

abundance: -
d_gene: -
v_gene: TRBV20-1
j_gene: TRBJ1-2
len: 16
CDR3aa: CSARLFTGATGYGYTF
CDR3nt: TGCAGTGCTAGATTGTTTACGGGGGCGACCGGGTATGGCTACACCTTC

abundance: few
d_gene: -
v_gene: TRBV28
j_gene: TRBJ1-2
len: 13
CDR3aa: CASSLSQGGGYTF
CDR3nt: TGTGCCAGCAGTTTATCCCAGGGTGGCGGCTACACCTTC

abundance: many
d_gene: TRBD2
v_gene: TRBV11-2
j_gene: TRBJ2-7
len: 15
CDR3aa: CASSQGTSGSYEQYF
CDR3nt: TGTGCCAGCAGCCAAGGGACTAGCGGGAGTTACGAGCAGTACTTC

abundance: -
d_gene: -
v_gene: TRBV5-1
j_gene: TRBJ2-1
len: 13
CDR3aa: CASSLGPWDEQLF
CDR3nt: TGCGCCAGCAGCTTGGGGCCGTGGGATGAGCAGTTATTC

abundance: -
d_gene: -
v_gene: TRBV5-1
j_gene: TRBJ2-2
len: 16
CDR3aa: CASSLGHGLVSGELFF
CDR3nt: TGCGCCAGCAGCTTAGGGCATGGTCTGGTTTCCGGGGAGCTGTTTTTT

abundance: -
d_gene: -
v_gene: TRBV5-1
j_gene: TRBJ1-4
len: 16
CDR3aa: CASSSDPIGTNEKLFF
CDR3nt: TGCGCCAGCAGCTCGGACCCGATCGGAACTAATGAAAAACTGTTTTTT

abundance: few
d_gene: TRBD2
v_gene: TRBV2
j_gene: TRBJ2-2
len: 17
CDR3aa: CASSFPGLAGFTGELFF
CDR3nt: TGTGCCAGCAGTTTCCCGGGACTAGCGGGATTTACGGGGGAGCTGTTTTTT

abundance: -
d_gene: -
v_gene: TRBV6-1
j_gene: TRBJ2-7
len: 14
CDR3aa: CASSRAGVTYDQYF
CDR3nt: TGTGCCAGCAGTCGGGCAGGTGTAACCTACGACCAGTACTTT

abundance: many
d_gene: TRBD1
v_gene: TRBV10-3
j_gene: TRBJ2-1
len: 15
CDR3aa: CAIRVRDSSYNEQFF
CDR3nt: TGTGCCATCAGGGTACGGGACAGCTCCTACAATGAGCAGTTCTTC

abundance: once
d_gene: TRBD1
v_gene: TRBV11-2
j_gene: TRBJ1-1
len: 15
CDR3aa: CASSPGTGGDTESFF
CDR3nt: TGTGCCAGCAGCCCAGGGACAGGGGGGGACACTGAATCTTTCTTT

abundance: many
d_gene: -
v_gene: TRBV2
j_gene: TRBJ2-3
len: 14
CDR3aa: CASPRASGTDTQYF
CDR3nt: TGTGCCAGCCCGAGGGCTAGCGGCACAGATACGCAGTATTTT

abundance: -
d_gene: TRBD2
v_gene: TRBV2
j_gene: TRBJ2-1
len: 18
CDR3aa: CASSYNSIAGGVSNEQFF
CDR3nt: TGTGCCAGCAGTTATAACTCTATAGCGGGAGGGGTATCCAATGAGCAGTTCTTC

abundance: -
d_gene: -
v_gene: TRBV29-1
j_gene: TRBJ2-7
len: 14
CDR3aa: CSVTAETTYDEQYF
CDR3nt: TGCAGCGTGACAGCAGAAACCACCTACGACGAGCAGTACTTT

abundance: -
d_gene: -
v_gene: TRBV28
j_gene: TRBJ2-4
len: 13
CDR3aa: CASSLSGHLIQYF
CDR3nt: TGTGCCAGCAGTTTATCGGGACACCTAATTCAGTACTTC

abundance: -
d_gene: -
v_gene: TRBV25-1
j_gene: TRBJ1-3
len: 15
CDR3aa: CASSATWNSGNTIYF
CDR3nt: TGTGCCAGCAGTGCAACGTGGAACTCTGGAAACACCATATATTTT

abundance: many
d_gene: -
v_gene: TRBV6-2/TRBV6-3
j_gene: TRBJ1-5
len: 12
CDR3aa: CASSEGRLAQHF
CDR3nt: TGTGCCAGCAGCGAAGGACGATTAGCCCAGCATTTT